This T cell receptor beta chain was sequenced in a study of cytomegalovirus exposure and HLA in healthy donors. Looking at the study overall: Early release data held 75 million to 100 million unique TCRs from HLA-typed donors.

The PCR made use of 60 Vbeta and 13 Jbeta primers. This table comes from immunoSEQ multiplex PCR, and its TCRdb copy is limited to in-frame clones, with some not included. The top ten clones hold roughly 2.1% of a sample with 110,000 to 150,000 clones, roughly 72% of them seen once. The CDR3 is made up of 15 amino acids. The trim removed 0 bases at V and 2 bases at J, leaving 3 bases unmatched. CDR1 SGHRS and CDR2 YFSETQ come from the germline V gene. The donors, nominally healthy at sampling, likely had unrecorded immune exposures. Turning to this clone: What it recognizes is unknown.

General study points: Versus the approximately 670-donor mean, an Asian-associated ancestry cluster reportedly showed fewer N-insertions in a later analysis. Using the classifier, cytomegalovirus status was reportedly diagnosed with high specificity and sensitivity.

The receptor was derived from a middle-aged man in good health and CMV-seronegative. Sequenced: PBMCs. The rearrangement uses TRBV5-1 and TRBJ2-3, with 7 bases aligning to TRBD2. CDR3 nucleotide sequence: TGCGCCAGCAGCTTGGTGGGGGGGTACACAGATACGCAGTATTTT. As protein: CASSLVGGYTDTQYF.